This note documents a single TCR beta chain sequence. Its specific antigen is unknown. The immunoSEQ assay used multiplex PCR to amplify TCR beta CDR3 regions from an average of approximately 1,100 ng of genomic DNA per sample. The assay corrected primer bias using a complete synthetic TCR repertoire to establish an amplification baseline. The amplicons were sequenced using the Illumina platform. The authors processed their data as follows. Sequences were error-corrected by clustering with frequency ratios and a modified nearest-neighbor algorithm and were then analyzed in the immunoSEQ Analyzer with IMGT gene definitions. At each rarefaction depth, TCR richness and evenness were averaged across 20 rarefaction repeats, and any sample with fewer sequences than the depth was left out. Relative abundances of V, D and J genes were compared between groups using Wilcoxon rank sum tests, with FDR correction applied. An intraclass correlation of roughly 95% for TCR richness and an average of about 77% across over 65 gene segments were obtained from the blinded duplicates. The table was pulled from immuneACCESS by TCRdb, which kept in-frame rearrangements only. Such tables lose some clones; where checked, under half of the loss comes from unresolved V genes, and the rest has no known cause. V and J calls and clone size are those listed in that table; D and trimming were worked out from the DNA. The sample has about 30,000 clones on record. 15% to 20% of the sample lies in the top ten.

This entry comes from a study of T cells in women clearing cervical HPV infection (dated by TCRdb to 2017 to 2018). Turning to the overall study: Cases were approximately 25 women with histologically confirmed HPV16-related CIN3 or worse, including a couple of invasive cancers. Five blinded duplicates per group were added as quality controls, giving about 60 samples: some 50 participants and approximately ten replicates. Median age was about 30 years in cases versus approximately 37 in controls, and baseline characteristics did not differ significantly. In the parent cohort, some 9,900 women aged 18 or older were enrolled in Guanacaste, Costa Rica, during about 1993 to 1994 and then followed for under nine years. Blood from cases was collected at the visit at which the lesion was first identified, whereas blood from controls was collected once infection was no longer detected. The controls were 25 to 30 women whose single incident HPV16 infection cleared within 12 months with no development of precancer or cancer. Among cases, blood sampling occurred a median of roughly 160 days after lesion detection, with an interquartile range of roughly 85 to 220 days. Cases and controls were matched on year of sample collection and on age within five years. This exploratory proof-of-principle case-control study, nested within the Guanacaste HPV Natural History Study in Costa Rica, compared TCR repertoires among women with different cervical HPV16 outcomes. Since only a few of the women had HLA typing available, the possibility that HLA type was acting as a confounder could not be ruled out. The research as a whole found: Because T-cell numbers per sample were unknown, differences in richness could reflect varying T-cell content rather than repertoire biology. Random forest classifiers that combined richness and V gene abundances separated cases from controls with an estimated AUC of less than 0.85. The cross-sectional design could not show whether the associations came before the infection or were a result of it, and neither effector/memory subsets nor HPV-specific T cells were isolated. Significantly higher TCR repertoire richness was observed in CIN3+ cases than in controls across sequencing depths, whereas no difference in evenness was found.

Every participant had a single incident cervical HPV16 infection, and prevalent HPV16 infections were excluded. Cervical HPV DNA was detected with MY09/MY11 PCR, and genotyping was done with dot-blot hybridization. About 14 mL of heparinized blood were centrifuged, and the buffy coat was split into aliquots, frozen at -30 degrees C, and then kept at -80 degrees C. QIAGEN kits were used to extract genomic DNA from buffy coat specimens. The clonotype was recovered from a woman between 18 and 75 years old with a cervical HPV16 infection that either progressed to CIN3+ or cleared (not recorded which). The sample consisted of blood buffy coat.

Partial CDR3 DNA: TGTGCCAGCAGTGTGGGGCAGGGAAATCAGCCC. The encoded protein is CASSVGQGNQP. The CDR3, in full, reads CASSVGQGNQPQHF. Recombination joined TRBV2 with TRBJ1-5, with TRBD1 perhaps the D gene, on 5 matching bases. The read comes to an end 3 residues before the CDR3 does, leaving the germline J gene to fill in the end. CDR3 length: 14 amino acids, cysteine to phenylalanine. The CDR3 was read in part: 33 bases, with the frame set at base 1. V is clipped by 4 bases and J by 4 bases, and the sequence between their germline boundaries is 11 bases long. CDR1 and CDR2, looked up from the germline V gene, are SNHLY and FYNNEI.